Presented here are 23 T cell receptor beta chains from one specimen sequenced in a study of T cell clonality in common variable immunodeficiency. Sequencing was performed with immunoSEQ multiplex PCR; in TCRdb, only in-frame clones are kept and a portion is missing. The repertoire consists of tens of thousands of clones, none detected only once. Sequencing used peripheral blood mononuclear cells. The receptors were gathered from a person aged 18 to 75 in good health.

This clone appeared many times. The observed sequence ends 3 residues before the CDR3 terminus, with the missing tail filled in from the germline J gene. The chain uses TRBV5-4 and TRBJ2-2; a weak D match, TRBD2 (6 bases). The CDR3 runs 15 residues. Germline V lookup: CDR1 SGHNT, CDR2 YYREEE (reference sequence). Trimming took off 4 bases at V and 2 bases at J, with 12 bases between the two ends. The covered CDR3 bases are TGTGCCAGCAGCCCGGGGGACCTCAACACCGGGGAG. Protein: CASSPGDLNTGE. The whole CDR3 sequence is CASSPGDLNTGELFF.

By sample share, this clone is medium-sized (0.01 to 0.1%). The CDR3 end lies 3 residues beyond the end of the read and is filled in from the germline J gene. The rearrangement links TRBV11-2 to TRBJ1-1; 11 bases are a match to TRBD1. The CDR3 sequence is 13 residues long. Germline assignment: CDR1 SGHAT and CDR2 FQNNGV. Losses at the gene ends were 11 bases for V and 4 bases for J; bases not matched to a gene: 6. The CDR3 bases that were read are TGTGCCGGGGACAGGGGGGGAGGCACTGAA. This gives the protein CAGDRGGGTE. The complete CDR3 sequence is CAGDRGGGTEAFF.

This clone was recorded many times. The read ends 3 residues early relative to the CDR3; the germline J gene fills the gap. The V call is TRBV28, the J call TRBJ2-7, with 8 bases lining up with TRBD1. Per germline, CDR1 MDHEN and CDR2 SYDVKM. The CDR3 runs 16 residues. The ends lost 3 bases at V and 2 bases at J; junction bases unmatched: 9. CDR3 loop: CASSFGTGRWTYEQYF. CDR3 bases read: TGTGCCAGCAGTTTTGGGACAGGACGGTGGACCTACGAG.

This clone has at least ten counts. From the germline J gene comes the end of the CDR3, since the read stops 3 residues before it. The J gene is TRBJ1-1, the V gene TRBV19; weak D call: TRBD1 (6 bases). The CDR3 loop spans 15 amino acids. The germline V gene encodes CDR1 LNHDA and CDR2 SQIVND (reference sequence). The CDR3 spells CGQDRSINGNTEAFF. The covered CDR3 bases are TGTGGTCAGGACAGATCCATTAACGGCAACACTGAA.

This clone was observed at least ten times. The read gets to within 3 residues of the CDR3 end, and the germline J gene fills in the rest. The chain is built from TRBV20-1 and TRBJ1-6, with D possibly TRBD1 on 5 matching bases. Germline CDR1 is DFQATT and CDR2 is SNEGSKA (reference sequence). V was shortened by 2 bases and J by 7 bases, with 15 bases between the two germline ends. This CDR3 has 15 residues. The CDR3 loop reads CSARHSDSPNSPLHF. The covered CDR3 bases are TGCAGTGCTAGACATTCCGACAGTCCCAATTCACCC.

This clone was picked up a small number of times. It may be a read error: a sequence one base away is much more abundant. The CDR3 is cut off 3 residues early in the read; its end comes from the germline J gene. The chain uses TRBV6-1 and TRBJ1-4; D gene ambiguous. The germline V gene encodes CDR1 MNHNS and CDR2 SASEGT. The V and J ends lost 3 bases and 8 bases respectively, with 13 bases between them. The CDR3 extends over 14 amino acids. The CDR3 region is CASSDGVKGEKLFF. The part of the CDR3 DNA that was read is TGTGCCAGCAGTGATGGTGTCAAGGGCGAAAAA.

This clone appeared many times. The sequenced fragment ends 3 residues before the CDR3 boundary, so the rest is inferred from the germline J gene. The V gene is TRBV2, the J gene TRBJ1-5; 8 bases match TRBD1. The CDR3 has 15 amino acids. Germline values: CDR1 SNHLY, CDR2 FYNNEI. V dropped 5 bases and J dropped 6; count of bases not matched to a gene: 9. The CDR3 bases that were read are TGTGCCAGCAGTCCAGGCGGACAGGGCGTTCAGCCC. Protein sequence: CASSPGGQGVQP. The full-length CDR3 reads as CASSPGGQGVQPQHF.

This clone appeared many times. The read terminates 3 residues before the CDR3 end, so the remaining end is supplied by the germline J gene. The chain carries TRBV19 and TRBJ1-4; possible D gene TRBD1, 5 bases. The ends were cut back, 2 bases at V and 1 base at J, with 17 bases in the middle. Germline CDR1 and CDR2: LNHDA and SQIVND (reference sequence). This CDR3 comprises 18 residues. The chain's CDR3 is CASSIITGRKETNEKLFF. The sequenced CDR3 bases are TGTGCCAGTAGTATAATCACAGGTCGTAAGGAAACTAATGAAAAA.

In this sample, this clone turned up many times. The missing CDR3 end, 3 residues past where the read stops, is filled in from the germline J gene. This chain uses TRBV13 with TRBJ1-1; D call uncertain. The CDR3 sequence is 15 residues long. Trimming took off 5 bases at V and 4 bases at J, with 17 bases between the two ends. Per the germline V gene, CDR1 is PRHDT and CDR2 is FYEKMQ (reference sequence). The CDR3 bases that were read are TGTGCCAGCAGCCCCCCGGGTGCGCGGGGCACTGAA. Encoded protein: CASSPPGARGTE. The whole CDR3 protein is CASSPPGARGTEAFF.

This clone was picked up many times. CDR3 bases read: TGCAGCGTTCAGACCCACAGCTCTGGAAACACC. This encodes CSVQTHSSGNT. The whole CDR3 region reads CSVQTHSSGNTIYF. This chain connects TRBV29-1 to TRBJ1-3; no clear D. The read stops 3 residues short of the end of the CDR3; the missing end is completed from the germline J gene. Germline lookup yields CDR1 SQVTM and CDR2 ANQGSEA. The V end was cut by 5 bases, the J end by 0 bases, with 11 bases between. This CDR3 spans 14 amino acids.

This clone came up many times. Coverage ceases 3 residues before the CDR3 finishes, and the germline J gene fills in the end. This chain links TRBV5-5 with TRBJ1-1; possible D gene TRBD1, 6 bases. The germline V gene has CDR1 SGHKS and CDR2 YYEKEE (reference sequence). V gave up 4 bases and J gave up 1 base, with 8 bases separating them. The length of the CDR3 is 13 residues. The CDR3 sequence: CASSRTANTEAFF. Partial CDR3 DNA: TGTGCCAGCAGCCGGACAGCGAACACTGAA. Variable domain in full (rest from reference TRBV5-5 and TRBJ1-1): DAGVTQSPTHLIKTRGQQVTLRCSPISGHKSVSWYQQVLGQGPQFIFQYYEKEERGRGNFPDRFSARQFPNYSSELNVNALLLGDSALYLCASSRTANTEAFFGQGTRLTVV.

This clone came up many times. The observed sequence ends 3 residues before the CDR3 terminus, with the missing tail filled in from the germline J gene. The chain combines TRBV28 with TRBJ1-6; the D is unclear. Trimming removed 7 bases from V and 4 bases from J, with 11 bases in between. Germline CDR1 is MDHEN and CDR2 is SYDVKM. There are 14 residues in the CDR3. The CDR3: CASTQRSYNSPLHF. The sequenced part of the CDR3 DNA is TGTGCCAGCACCCAGAGGTCATATAATTCACCC.

This clone appeared many times. Read sequence stops 3 residues before the CDR3 end, and the germline J gene provides the missing end. The chain has TRBV7-3 and TRBJ2-1, with TRBD2 matching over 7 bases. The CDR3 contains 14 residues. The V gene's germline CDR1 is SGHTA and CDR2 FQGTGA. With 4 bases clipped from V and 7 bases from J, the junction kept 7 bases outside the gene matches. The CDR3 sequence: CASSSGLGGNEQFF. The sequenced part of the CDR3 DNA is TGTGCCAGCAGCTCAGGACTAGGAGGGAATGAG.

This clone was observed many times. The missing CDR3 end, 3 residues past where the read stops, is filled in from the germline J gene. This chain connects TRBV5-6 to TRBJ1-2; a possible D gene is TRBD1 (6 bases). The CDR3 consists of 15 residues. Germline V lookup: CDR1 SGHDT, CDR2 YYEEEE. The V end was cut by 0 bases, the J end by 7 bases, with 16 bases between. The CDR3 protein is CASSLVARGSGGYTF. The CDR3 bases that were read are TGTGCCAGCAGCTTGGTAGCCAGGGGATCGGGTGGC.

This clone was seen repeatedly, ten times or more. The read ends 3 residues early relative to the CDR3; the germline J gene fills the gap. The chain links TRBV6-1 to TRBJ1-5, with D possibly being TRBD1 (5 bases). Germline values: CDR1 MNHNS, CDR2 SASEGT. This CDR3 contains 16 residues. V shed 0 bases and J shed 3 bases, with 12 bases lying between them. This CDR3 reads CASSEAGGGHNQPQHF. Partial CDR3 DNA: TGTGCCAGCAGTGAAGCCGGGGGGGGTCACAATCAGCCC.

This clone showed up many times. The CDR3 end lies 3 residues beyond the end of the read and is filled in from the germline J gene. This rearrangement joins TRBV30 to TRBJ1-2; D not certain. With 0 bases removed from V and 6 bases from J, the gap between germline ends came to 11 bases. Germline CDR1 reads GTSNPN; CDR2 reads SVGIG (reference sequence). The CDR3 length is 13 residues. The CDR3 reads CAWSVGVRDGYTF. The sequenced part of the CDR3 DNA is TGTGCCTGGAGTGTAGGAGTGAGGGATGGC.

This clone was observed many times. With the read ending 3 residues before the CDR3 end, the germline J gene is used to fill in that end. The chain is built from TRBV7-8 and TRBJ1-5; TRBD1 agrees at 8 bases. The ends lost 3 bases at V and 5 bases at J; junction bases unmatched: 6. This CDR3 has 15 residues. Per the germline V gene, CDR1 is SGHVS and CDR2 is FQNEAQ. CDR3 bases read: TGTGCCAGCAGCTTCAGAACAGGGGGAGATCAGCCC. This gives the protein CASSFRTGGDQP. The whole CDR3 protein reads CASSFRTGGDQPQHF.

This clone has at least ten counts. The DNA ends 3 residues before the CDR3 does, and the rest of the CDR3 is filled in from the germline J gene. The V call is TRBV28, the J call TRBJ2-1, with TRBD2 matching 11 bases. The CDR3 sequence is 17 residues long. Trimming at V came to 8 bases and at J to 0 bases, leaving 9 bases not matched to a gene. Germline V gene data show CDR1 as MDHEN and CDR2 as SYDVKM. The covered CDR3 bases are TGTGCCAGCCCCCCTAGCGGGAGGTCCAGCTCCTACAATGAG. It is translated as CASPPSGRSSSYNE. The whole CDR3 protein is CASPPSGRSSSYNEQFF. Using reference TRBV28 and TRBJ2-1 for the parts outside the CDR3, the full variable domain is DVKVTQSSRYLVKRTGEKVFLECVQDMDHENMFWYRQDPGLGLRLIYFSYDVKMKEKGDIPEGYSVSREKKERFSLILESASTNQTSMYLCASPPSGRSSSYNEQFFGPGTRLTVL.

As regards this clone: The observed sequence ends 3 residues before the CDR3 terminus, with the missing tail filled in from the germline J gene. The chain recombines TRBV5-6 with TRBJ2-1; 9 bases are a match to TRBD2. Germline-derived CDR1 and CDR2 are SGHDT and YYEEEE. The CDR3 spans 13 residues. The J segment lost 9 bases and the V segment lost 0 bases, leaving 1 base of the junction unmatched. The CDR3 DNA, read in part, is TGTGCCAGCAGCTTGGTTAGCGGGAGTGAG. Protein product: CASSLVSGSE. The whole CDR3 sequence is CASSLVSGSEQFF. The variable domain in full, with the rest retrieved from reference TRBV5-6 and TRBJ2-1, is DAGVTQSPTHLIKTRGQQVTLRCSPKSGHDTVSWYQQALGQGPQFIFQYYEEEERQRGNFPDRFSGHQFPNYSSELNVNALLLGDSALYLCASSLVSGSEQFFGPGTRLTVL.

This clone was observed at least ten times. Read coverage stops 3 residues before the CDR3 terminus; the germline J gene supplies the remainder. The chain combines TRBV20-1 with TRBJ1-4; no firm D call. Trimming removed 4 bases from V and 3 bases from J, with 12 bases in between. This CDR3 is built from 14 residues. Germline V gene sequence: CDR1 DFQATT, CDR2 SNEGSKA (reference sequence). The CDR3: CSATGMLANEKLFF. The sequenced part of the CDR3 DNA is TGCAGTGCTACGGGGATGCTTGCTAATGAAAAA.

This clone was observed at least ten times. The read finishes 3 residues shy of the CDR3 end, and the germline J gene is used to complete it. This sequence joins TRBV6-1 and TRBJ1-4; weak D call: TRBD1 (5 bases). The CDR3 covers 16 residues. The V end was cut by 1 base, the J end by 6 bases, with 15 bases between. Germline CDR1 MNHNS, CDR2 SASEGT. The DNA read from the CDR3 is TGTGCCAGCAGTGAAGAGGGGTTCAGAGTGTATGAAAAA. Amino acids: CASSEEGFRVYEK. The whole CDR3 reads CASSEEGFRVYEKLFF.

This clone was recorded many times. The CDR3 end is not reached by the read, which stops 3 residues before it; the germline J gene fills it in. The rearrangement links TRBV19 to TRBJ2-1; 8 bases line up with TRBD1. The CDR3 totals 17 residues. In germline, CDR1 is LNHDA, CDR2 SQIVND (reference sequence). V was clipped by 1 base and J by 4 bases; unmatched bases: 9. CDR3 in amino acids: CASSIGSVRGLYNEQFF. CDR3 DNA, as far as it was read: TGTGCCAGTAGTATAGGGTCAGTCAGGGGGCTTTACAATGAG.

This clone was found many times. The DNA ends 3 residues before the CDR3 does, and the rest of the CDR3 is filled in from the germline J gene. The chain recombines TRBV30 with TRBJ1-1; D is perhaps TRBD1 (5 bases). The CDR3 extends over 15 amino acids. Trimming took 1 base from V and 3 from J, leaving 15 bases between them. Germline V gives CDR1 GTSNPN, CDR2 SVGIG (reference sequence). Here the CDR3 reads CAWSARGGPDTEAFF. The CDR3 DNA, read in part, is TGTGCCTGGAGTGCCCGCGGGGGACCGGACACTGAA.